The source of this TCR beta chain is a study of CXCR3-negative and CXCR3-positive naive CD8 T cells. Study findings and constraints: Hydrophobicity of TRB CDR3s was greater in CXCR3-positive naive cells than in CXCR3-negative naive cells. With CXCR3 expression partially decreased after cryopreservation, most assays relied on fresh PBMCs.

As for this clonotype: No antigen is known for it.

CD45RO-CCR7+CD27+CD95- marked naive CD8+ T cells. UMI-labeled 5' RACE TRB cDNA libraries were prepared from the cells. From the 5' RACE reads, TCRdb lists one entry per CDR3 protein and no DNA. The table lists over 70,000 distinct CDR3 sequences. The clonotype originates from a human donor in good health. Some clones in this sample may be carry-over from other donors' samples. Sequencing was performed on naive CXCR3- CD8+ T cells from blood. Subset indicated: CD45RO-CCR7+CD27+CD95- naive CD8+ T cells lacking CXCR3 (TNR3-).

CDR3 sequence: CSARDSGGALGELFF. This chain joins TRBV20-1 and TRBJ2-2; TCRdb gives TRBD2 as the D gene, but with no DNA this cannot be confirmed. The CDR3 has 15 residues. Germline lookup yields CDR1 DFQATT and CDR2 SNEGSKA (reference sequence).